The clone carrying this TCR beta chain was seen more than once but under ten times. A much bigger clone sits one base away, suggesting this may be a read error. The sample originates from a study of post-analysis software for immune sequencing data. Carried by the TCR beta cDNA libraries were unique molecular identifiers. MiXCR, applied by TCRdb to the PCR reads, yields one record per CDR3 protein. The sample includes about 260,000 distinct CDR3 sequences, 35% to 45% of them seen just once. Sequencing was carried out using blood. This TCR was sampled from a girl aged 5-17 years with multiple sclerosis.

The CDR3 region has the DNA TGTGCCAGCAGCCCCCCATGGAACAATGAGCAGTACTTC. As protein: CASSPPWNNEQYF. The chain uses TRBV7-2 and TRBJ2-7, with D unclear. V gave up 5 bases and J gave up 7 bases, with 15 bases separating them. The CDR3 has 13 residues. The germline V gene has CDR1 SGHTA and CDR2 FQGNSA. Combining the CDR3 with reference TRBV7-2 and TRBJ2-7 gives the whole variable domain GAGVSQSPSNKVTEKGKDVELRCDPISGHTALYWYRQSLGQGLEFLIYFQGNSAPDKSGLPSDRFSAERTGGSVSTLTIQRTQQEDSAVYLCASSPPWNNEQYFGPGTRLTVT.